The 10 T cell receptor beta chains given below trace back to one sample, sequenced in a study of blood T cell repertoires in COVID-19. TCRdb's copy holds only in-frame clones and misses some; the assay was immunoSEQ multiplex PCR. The repertoire has 200,000 to 300,000 clones, approximately 80% of them found once; the top ten carry around 4%. The sequenced sample consisted of peripheral blood. These receptors came from a man aged 55 to 69 with acute or convalescent COVID-19.

This clone was detected only once. The chain couples TRBV11-2 to TRBJ2-7; 7 bases map to TRBD2. V gave up 7 bases and J gave up 0 bases; unmatched junction bases: 12. The CDR3 runs to 16 residues. Germline V gene data show CDR1 as SGHAT and CDR2 as FQNNGV. CDR3 DNA sequence: TGTGCCAGCACCCTAAGCGGGCGGGGGAGCTCCTACGAGCAGTACTTC. Translated: CASTLSGRGSSYEQYF. Supplemented by reference TRBV11-2 and TRBJ2-7, the full variable domain reads EAGVAQSPRYKIIEKRQSVAFWCNPISGHATLYWYQQILGQGPKLLIQFQNNGVVDDSQLPKDRFSAERLKGVDSTLKIQPAKLEDSAVYLCASTLSGRGSSYEQYFGPGTRLTVT.

V gene TRBV30 combines with J gene TRBJ1-6, with TRBD1 matching over 11 bases. The junction had 6 bases not matched to a gene; V was cut back by 7 bases and J by 4 bases. The CDR3 is 15 amino acids. Germline V CDR1 and CDR2: GTSNPN, SVGIG (reference sequence). CDR3 coding DNA: TGTGCCTTTCTGGGACAGGGGGTGTATAATTCACCCCTCCACTTT. Protein sequence: CAFLGQGVYNSPLHF.

The CDR3: CASSTIGSGGLGQPQHF. Written as DNA, the CDR3 is TGTGCCAGTAGTACCATAGGCTCAGGGGGCCTCGGTCAGCCCCAGCATTTT. The V call is TRBV19, the J call TRBJ1-5; the match to TRBD1 covers 8 bases. With 4 bases clipped from V and 6 bases from J, the junction kept 14 bases outside the gene matches. This CDR3 is built from 17 residues. The germline V gene has CDR1 LNHDA and CDR2 SQIVND (reference sequence).

The V call is TRBV29-1, the J call TRBJ2-1, with TRBD2 matching over 10 bases. The CDR3 is 14 residues long. The germline CDR1 and CDR2 sequences are SQVTM and ANQGSEA. V trimming: 4 bases; J trimming: 12 bases; junction bases outside the gene matches: 12. The CDR3 reads CSVVRVLAGDGQFF. CDR3 in DNA: TGCAGCGTTGTGAGGGTTCTAGCGGGAGACGGGCAGTTCTTC.

The DNA of the CDR3 is TGTGCCAGCAGAGAAGGGGACTCTTCCTACGAGCAGTACTTC. Translating gives CASREGDSSYEQYF. The genes are TRBV6-6 and TRBJ2-7, with D possibly matching TRBD2 (6 bases). Trimming took 6 bases from V and 1 from J, leaving 13 bases between them. Germline V gene data show CDR1 as MNHNY and CDR2 as SVGAGI (reference sequence). The CDR3 sequence is 14 residues long.

V gene TRBV28 combines with J gene TRBJ2-2; D is unclear. The CDR3 runs 17 residues. V shed 5 bases and J shed 1 base, with 17 bases lying between them. Germline V CDR1 and CDR2: MDHEN, SYDVKM. The CDR3 coding sequence is TGTGCCAGCAGTCCCCGATGGCAGGCTATGAACACCGGGGAGCTGTTTTTT. Protein: CASSPRWQAMNTGELFF.

This chain joins TRBV18 and TRBJ2-5; D gene unclear. Germline V lookup: CDR1 KGHSH, CDR2 LQKENI. The CDR3 runs 13 residues. The V end was cut by 4 bases, the J end by 0 bases, with 6 bases between. CDR3 coding DNA: TGTGCCAGCTCACGAGCCTACCAAGAGACCCAGTACTTC. It codes for CASSRAYQETQYF.

The chain is built from TRBV14 and TRBJ2-7, with D tentatively TRBD1 (6 bases). V gave up 0 bases and J gave up 7 bases, with 7 bases separating them. Germline V gene sequence: CDR1 SGHDN, CDR2 FVKESK. CDR3 length: 12 amino acids. The CDR3 DNA follows: TGTGCCAGCAGCCAAGAAGGGGGAGAGCAGTACTTC. The encoded protein is CASSQEGGEQYF.

This clone was seen once. The V and J genes are TRBV6-4 and TRBJ2-1; 10 bases agree with TRBD1. The V and J ends lost 2 bases and 8 bases, in that order; junction bases with no gene match: 6. Germline V gene sequence: CDR1 MRHNA, CDR2 SNTAGT. This CDR3 has 15 residues. The CDR3 region has the DNA TGTGCCAGCAGTGACGTCGGGACAGGGGTGGATGAGCAGTTCTTC. It codes for CASSDVGTGVDEQFF.

J is TRBJ2-7 and V is TRBV5-1; 10 bases are shared with TRBD1. After removal of 4 bases from V and 6 bases from J, the junction contained 7 bases not matched to a gene. The CDR3 loop spans 14 amino acids. Germline V gene lookup returns CDR1 SGHRS and CDR2 YFSETQ. The CDR3 DNA follows: TGCGCCAGCAGCACCCGACAGGGGGCGGGCGAGCAGTACTTC. It is translated as CASSTRQGAGEQYF.